This TCR beta chain stems from a study of cytotoxic CD8 clonotypes in ibrutinib-treated CLL. There are a few counts of this clone. Its target is not known. V was clipped by 6 bases and J by 3 bases, with 14 bases between them. Germline assignment: CDR1 MNHEY and CDR2 SVGAGI. The CDR3 runs to 14 residues. Whole-study findings and limits: Timing of sampling differed between sustained-remission and progressing patients.

Depths of 1 in 200,000 to 1 in 1 million T cells were the sequencing target. This table comes from immunoSEQ multiplex PCR, and its TCRdb copy is limited to in-frame clones, with some not included. Seen here are fewer than 400,000 clones, 67% observed once, and the top ten hold around 6.3%. Genomic DNA for TCR beta libraries, about 1.8 micrograms, came from cryopreserved PBMCs. The source of this sequence is a human donor with chronic lymphocytic leukemia. The V gene is TRBV6-5, the J gene TRBJ1-2; D perhaps matches TRBD1 (6 bases). The sample was PBMCs, taken after 36 months of ibrutinib treatment. This CDR3 is CASSARGRDYGYTF. Written as DNA, the CDR3 is TGTGCCAGCAGCGCGAGGGGGAGGGACTATGGCTACACCTTC.